Shown below are 6 T cell receptor beta chains from a single sample sequenced in a study of blood T cell repertoires in COVID-19. Method: immunoSEQ multiplex PCR; TCRdb's copy keeps in-frame clones and lacks some. The sample has 300,000 or so clones; 85% to 90% are singletons. What was sequenced was PBMCs or T cells enriched from blood (not recorded which). The receptors shown here come from a woman in her forties or fifties who had been exposed to COVID-19.

This clone occurred a few times. This rearrangement joins TRBV14 to TRBJ1-2; D is undetermined. The CDR3 is made up of 16 amino acids. Trimming took off 0 bases at V and 3 bases at J, with 14 bases between the two ends. Germline loops: CDR1 SGHDN, CDR2 FVKESK. CDR3 residues: CASSQDQMGSYYGYTF. CDR3 coding DNA: TGTGCCAGCAGCCAAGATCAGATGGGCTCATACTATGGCTACACCTTC. The full variable domain, in which reference TRBV14 and TRBJ1-2 provide the parts outside the CDR3, is EAGVTQFPSHSVIEKGQTVTLRCDPISGHDNLYWYRRVMGKEIKFLLHFVKESKQDESGMPNNRFLAERTGGTYSTLKVQPAELEDSGVYFCASSQDQMGSYYGYTFGSGTRLTVV.

The chain couples TRBV5-4 to TRBJ1-3; D call uncertain. Trimming stripped 0 bases from V and 0 bases from J, with 10 bases between. The CDR3 length is 16 residues. In germline, CDR1 is SGHNT, CDR2 YYREEE (reference sequence). CDR3 bases: TGTGCCAGCAGCTTGGATGCCAAAGCCTCTGGAAACACCATATATTTT. As protein: CASSLDAKASGNTIYF.

This clone has only a few counts. CDR3 DNA: TGTGCCAGCAGTGTAATCCGGACAGGGATCGGAGGCTACACCTTC. This translates into CASSVIRTGIGGYTF. The V call is TRBV28, the J call TRBJ1-2; 8 bases align to TRBD1. J gave up 8 bases and V 5 bases, and 13 bases lay outside the gene matches. The CDR3 consists of 15 residues. Germline CDR1 reads MDHEN; CDR2 reads SYDVKM.

The rearrangement links TRBV30 to TRBJ2-7, with a tentative D call TRBD1 (5 bases). The V end was cut by 3 bases, the J end by 1 base, with 13 bases between. CDR3 size: 14 residues. Germline V gene lookup returns CDR1 GTSNPN and CDR2 SVGIG (reference sequence). The CDR3 reads CAWSRQGTSYEQYF. The CDR3 DNA is TGTGCCTGGAGCAGGCAGGGCACGTCCTACGAGCAGTACTTC.

This chain links TRBV19 with TRBJ1-5; 7 bases are shared with TRBD1. The CDR3 runs 16 residues. The germline gives CDR1 LNHDA, CDR2 SQIVND (reference sequence). The junction had 9 bases not matched to a gene; V was cut back by 7 bases and J by 0 bases. The CDR3 DNA follows: TGTGCCAGTACCTCACTCGGGACAGTTAGCAATCAGCCCCAGCATTTT. It translates to CASTSLGTVSNQPQHF.

This sequence joins TRBV5-5 and TRBJ1-5; TRBD1 matches 9 bases. Germline values: CDR1 SGHKS, CDR2 YYEKEE (reference sequence). The CDR3 is 16 residues long. Trimming cost V 1 base and J 5 bases; bases outside gene matches: 7. CDR3 loop: CASSLSFGTGYQPQHF. In DNA, the CDR3 is TGTGCCAGCAGCTTGTCGTTTGGGACAGGGTATCAGCCCCAGCATTTT.